This TCR beta chain derives from a study of cytomegalovirus exposure and HLA in healthy donors. Germline trimming cut 0 bases from V and 2 bases from J; bases unmatched to any gene: 6. This CDR3 spans 17 amino acids. Germline V gene lookup returns CDR1 LGHNA and CDR2 YNFKEQ. Regarding this clone: The antigen remains undetermined.

The donors were part of the validation cohort of more than 90 subjects. That cohort was separate from the first cohort, which comprised 550 to 750 subjects. Findings and limits, study-wide: A few chains linked to CMV were shown in vitro to be specific for CMV antigens. Overall, some 160 TCR beta chains were annotated as cytomegalovirus-associated. In the 120 validation repertoires, approximately 94% of cluster scores exceeded 0, per a later analysis.

Some clones are missing from TCRdb's copy, which holds only in-frame ones; the method was immunoSEQ multiplex PCR. Among more than 250,000 clones listed, 90% were seen once. The sample comprised PBMCs. This chain connects TRBV4-2 to TRBJ2-5; 10 bases agree with TRBD1. This sequence was found in a woman in her twenties or thirties in good health and CMV-seronegative. CDR3 residues: CASSQDGTGAFQETQYF. CDR3 coding DNA: TGTGCCAGCAGCCAAGACGGGACAGGGGCTTTTCAAGAGACCCAGTACTTC.